This T cell receptor beta chain was identified in a study of CD8+ T cells in alopecia areata. Study-level points and caveats: Treatment with tofacitinib significantly lowered scalp clonality and reduced expanded CD8+ clones among the top 100. Many expanded lesional clones persisted in scalp and blood during tofacitinib.

Documented treatment: oral pan-JAK inhibitor, 5-10 mg twice daily. The V and J ends lost 6 bases and 1 base, in that order; junction bases with no gene match: 3. CDR3 length: 16 residues. Germline CDR1 is MNHEY and CDR2 is SMNVEV (reference sequence). This clone turned up a few times. What it binds is not known. Extracted RNA was reverse transcribed, and the resulting cDNA served as sequencing template. Clones were read by immunoSEQ multiplex PCR, and TCRdb kept only the in-frame ones, dropping some. The table shows about 200,000 clones, with over 60% occurring only once. This chain connects TRBV27 to TRBJ2-4; 13 nucleotides line up with TRBD2. The receptor was derived from a human donor with alopecia areata. The input for sequencing was CD4+ T cells sorted from blood, taken at week 4, from a patient treated with tofacitinib. CDR3 sequence reads: CASSPGLAGAKNIQYF. As DNA, the CDR3 is TGTGCCAGCAGCCCGGGACTAGCGGGGGCCAAAAACATTCAGTACTTC.